The 13 T cell receptor beta chains given below trace back to one sample, sequenced in a study of shared T cell receptors in the human thymus. Here immunoSEQ multiplex PCR was the method, and the copy in TCRdb shows in-frame clones only, minus some. Of 640,000 or so clones in the sample, about 90% were seen once. Separately, the same data were catalogued under a study of human thymus T cells.

The specimen was thymocytes. These TCRs come from a boy under three years old with a congenital heart defect.

This chain uses TRBV30 with TRBJ1-2, with 8 positions matching TRBD1. This CDR3 region has 13 residues. Germline V gives CDR1 GTSNPN, CDR2 SVGIG (reference sequence). V lost 3 bases and J lost 8; bases outside the gene matches: 8. CDR3 bases: TGTGCCTGGAGAGATCAGACAGGGGACGGCTACACCTTC. Translated: CAWRDQTGDGYTF. Using reference TRBV30 and TRBJ1-2 for the parts outside the CDR3, the full variable domain is SQTIHQWPATLVQPVGSPLSLECTVEGTSNPNLYWYRQAAGRGLQLLFYSVGIGQISSEVPQNLSASRPQDRQFILSSKKLLLSDSGFYLCAWRDQTGDGYTFGSGTRLTVV.

In its sample, this clone was seen a few times. This chain joins TRBV13 and TRBJ2-7, with D unresolved. Germline V gene sequence: CDR1 PRHDT, CDR2 FYEKMQ (reference sequence). The CDR3 sequence is 15 residues long. The V and J ends lost 0 bases and 3 bases respectively, with 12 bases between them. The CDR3 nucleotides are TGTGCCAGCAGCTTAGGATGGAGATCGGGCTACGAGCAGTACTTC. Its translation is CASSLGWRSGYEQYF.

The rearrangement uses TRBV7-2 and TRBJ2-6; 7 nucleotides align to TRBD1. Germline CDR1 is SGHTA and CDR2 is FQGNSA. The CDR3 spans 18 residues. V shed 3 bases and J 0 bases; nucleotides not matched to a gene: 8. CDR3 protein: CASSFGGQDNSGANVLTF. The CDR3 DNA reads TGTGCCAGCAGCTTCGGAGGACAGGACAACTCTGGGGCCAACGTCCTGACTTTC.

This chain joins TRBV28 and TRBJ1-1; possibly TRBD1 for D (5 bases). The V gene's germline CDR1 is MDHEN and CDR2 SYDVKM. The CDR3 length is 12 residues. V was trimmed by 6 bases and J by 2 bases, leaving 7 bases between them. The DNA for the CDR3 is TGTGCCAGCAGGGGGCTTAACACTGAAGCTTTCTTT. Translating it yields CASRGLNTEAFF.

This chain links TRBV5-1 with TRBJ1-1, with a possible D match to TRBD1 (5 bases). Trimming pared 1 base from V and 7 bases from J, leaving 11 bases between. The CDR3 extends over 13 amino acids. CDR1 is SGHRS and CDR2 is YFSETQ in the germline V gene. For the CDR3, the DNA is TGCGCCAGCAGCTTGTCAGGAAGGGGTGAAGCTTTCTTT. It encodes CASSLSGRGEAFF.

V and J are TRBV30 and TRBJ2-7, with TRBD2 matching 8 bases. V lost 0 bases, J lost 2 bases, and 9 bases stayed unmatched. The CDR3 extends over 16 amino acids. Germline V gene lookup returns CDR1 GTSNPN and CDR2 SVGIG (reference sequence). The DNA of the CDR3 is TGTGCCTGGAGTGTCCTACCTCGACTAGCGCCCTACGAGCAGTACTTC. It is translated as CAWSVLPRLAPYEQYF.

As to this clone: The sample carries other DNA sequences with the same CDR3. The V and J genes are TRBV2 and TRBJ1-6, with 7 bases matching TRBD1. V lost 6 bases and J lost 6; bases outside the gene matches: 8. CDR3 length: 15 residues. The germline CDR1 and CDR2 sequences are SNHLY and FYNNEI. CDR3 bases: TGTGCCAGCAGCCCTCAACAGGGGCTTAATTCACCCCTCCACTTT. Translating it yields CASSPQQGLNSPLHF.

The V call is TRBV7-6, the J call TRBJ2-2; 8 bases agree with TRBD1. This CDR3 is built from 16 residues. Germline V CDR1 and CDR2: SGHVS, FNYEAQ. J gave up 0 bases and V 4 bases, and 4 bases lay outside the gene matches. This CDR3 reads CASSYRQGPNTGELFF. DNA for the CDR3: TGTGCCAGCAGCTACAGACAGGGGCCGAACACCGGGGAGCTGTTTTTT. Full variable domain (outside the CDR3, taken from reference TRBV7-6 and TRBJ2-2): GAGVSQSPRYKVTKRGQDVALRCDPISGHVSLYWYRQALGQGPEFLTYFNYEAQQDKSGLPNDRFSAERPEGSISTLTIQRTEQRDSAMYRCASSYRQGPNTGELFFGEGSRLTVL.

The rearrangement links TRBV4-1 to TRBJ1-4, with a tentative D call TRBD1 (6 bases). Trimming removed 0 bases from V and 7 bases from J, with 12 bases in between. CDR3 length: 15 residues. The germline V gene has CDR1 MGHRA and CDR2 YSYEKL. In DNA, the CDR3 is TGCGCCAGCAGCCAAGACAGGGGATCATCTGAAAAACTGTTTTTT. It is translated as CASSQDRGSSEKLFF.

This chain uses TRBV5-6 with TRBJ1-1; the D gene is possibly TRBD1 (6 bases). Germline CDR1 SGHDT, CDR2 YYEEEE. V gave up 4 bases and J gave up 10 bases, with 20 bases separating them. The CDR3 length is 14 residues. CDR3 nucleotides: TGTGCCAGCAGCCGAACAGGGCCCTCGAGGGGAGCTTTCTTT. This translates into CASSRTGPSRGAFF. The complete variable domain, with remaining parts taken from reference TRBV5-6 and TRBJ1-1, reads DAGVTQSPTHLIKTRGQQVTLRCSPKSGHDTVSWYQQALGQGPQFIFQYYEEEERQRGNFPDRFSGHQFPNYSSELNVNALLLGDSALYLCASSRTGPSRGAFFGQGTRLTVV.

The CDR3 loop is CSVVRGDIQYF. The CDR3 coding sequence is TGCAGCGTTGTCCGGGGGGACATTCAGTACTTC. V and J are TRBV29-1 and TRBJ2-4; TRBD2 matches 7 bases. Per germline, CDR1 SQVTM and CDR2 ANQGSEA. J was trimmed by 8 bases and V by 4 bases; bases with no gene match: 2. There are 11 residues in the CDR3.

V gene TRBV28 combines with J gene TRBJ2-7; D is undetermined. This CDR3 is 15 amino acids long. The germline gives CDR1 MDHEN, CDR2 SYDVKM. Trimming took 5 bases from V and 3 from J, leaving 17 bases between them. The DNA for the CDR3 is TGTGCCAGCAGTCATTCTATGAGACACGGCTACGAGCAGTACTTC. Protein sequence: CASSHSMRHGYEQYF.

The J gene is TRBJ2-7, the V gene TRBV25-1; TRBD2 matches 10 bases. V gave up 8 bases and J gave up 2 bases; unmatched junction bases: 6. This CDR3 is built from 14 residues. CDR1 is MGHDK and CDR2 is SYGVNS in the germline V gene. CDR3 residues: CASGLADPPYEQYF. The DNA for the CDR3 is TGTGCCAGCGGACTAGCGGACCCCCCCTACGAGCAGTACTTC.